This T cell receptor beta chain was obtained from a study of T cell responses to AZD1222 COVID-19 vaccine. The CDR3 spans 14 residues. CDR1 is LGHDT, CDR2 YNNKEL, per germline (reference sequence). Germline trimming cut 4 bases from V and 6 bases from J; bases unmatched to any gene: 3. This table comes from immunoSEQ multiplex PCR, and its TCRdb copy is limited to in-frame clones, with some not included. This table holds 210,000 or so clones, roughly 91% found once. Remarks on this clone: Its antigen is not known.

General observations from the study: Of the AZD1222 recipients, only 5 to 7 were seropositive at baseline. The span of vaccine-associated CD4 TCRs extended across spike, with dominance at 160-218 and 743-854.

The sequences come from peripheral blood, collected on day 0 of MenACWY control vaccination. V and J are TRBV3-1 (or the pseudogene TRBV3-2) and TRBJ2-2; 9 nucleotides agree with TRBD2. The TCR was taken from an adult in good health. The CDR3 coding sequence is TGTGCCAGCAGCCGGGCGGGGGGGGCCGGGGAGCTGTTTTTT. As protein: CASSRAGGAGELFF.